These 8 T cell receptor beta chains came from one sample sequenced in a study of identical twins. TCRdb redid the calling of the 5' RACE reads with MiXCR, one entry per CDR3 protein. The sample comprises some 590,000 distinct CDR3 sequences, roughly 9.9% of which are singletons, and 2.5% to 3.5% rests with the top ten. These same data were also listed under a study on yellow fever vaccine responses in identical twins.

The source material was PBMCs. These TCRs come from a woman in her late teens or twenties in good health.

This clonotype was recorded many times. V usage is TRBV29-1 and J usage is TRBJ1-2; 9 nucleotides agree with TRBD1. In germline, CDR1 is SQVTM, CDR2 ANQGSEA. This CDR3 spans 14 amino acids. With V trimmed by 6 bases and J by 2 bases, 7 bases remained unmatched. CDR3 nucleotide sequence: TGCAGCGTCCGGGACAGGGAAATCAACTATGGCTACACCTTC. Amino acid sequence: CSVRDREINYGYTF.

A few counts support this clonotype. The CDR3 spells CASSLLKPGNNEQFF. CDR3 nucleotides: TGTGCCAGCAGCCTGTTAAAACCGGGGAACAATGAGCAGTTCTTC. The chain employs TRBV3-1 and TRBJ2-1, with a possible D match to TRBD2 (5 bases). V dropped 4 bases and J dropped 5 bases, with 15 bases sitting between them. This CDR3 contains 15 residues. Germline V gene sequence: CDR1 LGHDT, CDR2 YNNKEL (reference sequence).

The rearrangement links TRBV12-3 or TRBV12-4 to TRBJ1-1; no reliable D call. This CDR3 is 14 amino acids long. The V end lost 0 bases, the J end lost 3 bases, and 8 bases lay between the germline ends. DNA for the CDR3: TGTGCCAGCAGTTTAGCGGCCATACACACTGAAGCTTTCTTT. Its translation: CASSLAAIHTEAFF.

This clonotype was counted ten times or more. The chain carries TRBV5-1 and TRBJ2-2; TRBD2 matches 13 bases. Trimming took 3 bases from V and 1 from J; bases not matched to a gene: 9. Looked up from germline, CDR1 is SGHRS and CDR2 is YFSETQ. The CDR3 is made up of 19 amino acids. Written as DNA, the CDR3 is TGCGCCAGCAGCTCGAGGACTAGCGGGAGAGCTTTGAACACCGGGGAGCTGTTTTTT. Translated, it gives CASSSRTSGRALNTGELFF.

V is TRBV6-1 and J is TRBJ2-4; weak D call: TRBD1 (8 bases). Germline-derived CDR1 and CDR2 are MNHNS and SASEGT. V was shortened by 11 bases and J by 5 bases, with 19 bases between the two germline ends. The CDR3 has 14 residues. For the CDR3, the DNA is TGTGCCGTGACAGGGGAGGGGGAAGAAAACATTCAGTACTTC. This gives the protein CAVTGEGEENIQYF.

This clonotype was seen ten or more times. The genes are TRBV5-1 and TRBJ1-6; possibly TRBD1 for D (5 bases). CDR1 is SGHRS, CDR2 YFSETQ, per germline. The CDR3 totals 15 residues. The V end was cut by 4 bases, the J end by 9 bases, with 17 bases between. The CDR3 here is CASSPGSVGGSPLHF. CDR3 DNA sequence: TGCGCCAGCAGCCCGGGCTCGGTGGGGGGTTCACCCCTCCACTTT.

This clonotype was seen at least ten times. A junction boundary mismatches the germline segment, possibly from a read error. The V call is TRBV5-1, the J call TRBJ1-1, with a weak D call TRBD1 (6 bases). In germline, CDR1 is SGHRS, CDR2 YFSETQ. The CDR3 is 14 residues long. The CDR3 nucleotides read TGCGCCAGCAGCGCGGTGGGCAGGGACACAGAAGCTTTCTTT. Its translation is CASSAVGRDTEAFF.

This clonotype was recorded many times. CDR3 residues: CSARGQGSREAFF. The CDR3 DNA reads as TGCAGTGCTAGAGGACAGGGGAGCCGTGAAGCTTTCTTT. The chain couples TRBV20-1 to TRBJ1-1, with 8 bases matching TRBD1. The length of the CDR3 is 13 residues. Losses at the gene ends were 1 base for V and 7 bases for J; bases not matched to a gene: 5. The germline gives CDR1 DFQATT, CDR2 SNEGSKA (reference sequence).